This is a list of T cell receptor beta chains from one sample in a study of glioma-infiltrating T cells. TCRdb ran MiXCR on the multiplex PCR reads and lists one entry per CDR3 protein. The sample lists approximately 120,000 distinct CDR3 sequences, under 30% occurring once. Sequenced: glioma tissue, nonneoplastic brain tissue, or PBMCs (not recorded which). All receptors come from a human donor with low-grade glioma or glioblastoma, undergoing nonglioma brain surgery, or in good health (not recorded which). The CDR3 runs from the conserved cysteine through the conserved F or W. The D gene is left open where the match is weak.

v_gene,j_gene,d_gene,CDR3aa
TRBV29-1,TRBJ2-3,TRBD2,CSVVRLAGTDTQYF
TRBV5-1,TRBJ2-2,TRBD2,CASSPNRTRRTGELFF
TRBV19,TRBJ1-1,.,CASDTGKMNTEAFF
TRBV20-1,TRBJ2-7,TRBD1,CGATDRGEFYEQYF
TRBV6-6,TRBJ2-1,TRBD2,CASSHRPGGPDEQFF
TRBV4-1,TRBJ2-1,TRBD2,CASSRSGTSNEQFF
TRBV7-2,TRBJ2-7,.,CASSLSETTSYEQYF
TRBV5-1,TRBJ1-3,.,CASSNTAGRGNTIYF
TRBV9,TRBJ1-1,.,CASSVEGYTEAFF
TRBV14,TRBJ2-1,.,CASSPAGIEQFF
TRBV14,TRBJ1-1,.,CASSHNVNTEAFF
TRBV3-1,TRBJ1-2,.,CASSQAAGHGYTF
TRBV29-1,TRBJ1-3,.,CSAERGTNTIYF
TRBV27,TRBJ2-1,TRBD1,CASSFTPGGNEQFF
TRBV4-3,TRBJ1-5,TRBD1,CASSQDPGGQPQHF
TRBV18,TRBJ2-5,.,CASSPRTAEETQYF
TRBV5-1,TRBJ2-7,.,CASSRDPGSSYEQYF
TRBV4-2,TRBJ2-3,.,CASSPRDGSSTDTQYF
TRBV27,TRBJ1-5,.,CASSYRESNQPQHF
TRBV28,TRBJ1-2,.,CASRPPGPRDYGYTF
TRBV27,TRBJ2-5,.,CASSLSYAGAQETQYF
TRBV8-2,TRBJ1-2,.,CGSGRPYSYTF
TRBV24-1,TRBJ1-2,.,CATSDPGGRTSW
TRBV20-1,TRBJ2-1,.,CSATREDGTAQFF
TRBV4-2,TRBJ2-7,TRBD1,CASSQGQGAYEQYF
TRBV10-3,TRBJ2-1,TRBD2,CAHRDSGGAKEQFF
TRBV30,TRBJ2-1,.,CAWRPVYNEQFF
TRBV7-3,TRBJ2-7,.,CASSWGRSYEQYF
TRBV29-1,TRBJ1-5,.,CSVALGGDNQPQHF